This T cell receptor (beta chain) was documented in a study of T-cell reconstitution after alpha-beta-depleted transplantation in children. This sample's TCRbeta library carried unique molecular identifier barcodes. One entry per CDR3 protein results from TCRdb running MiXCR on the PCR reads. The sample includes a few hundred thousand distinct CDR3 sequences, roughly 7.1% of them seen just once. V was shortened by 6 bases and J by 7 bases, with 8 bases between the two germline ends. The CDR3 runs to 11 residues. This clonotype was seen repeatedly, ten times or more. This TCR was recovered from a boy between 2 and 10 years old with acute lymphoblastic leukemia, due to receive a stem cell transplant. The chain joins TRBV12-3 or TRBV12-4 to TRBJ2-3; no clear D gene. Sequenced here: PBMCs, sampled before TCRalphabeta/CD19-depleted stem cell transplant. DNA of the CDR3: TGTGCCAGCAGGGGATTTTATACGCAGTATTTT. It is translated as CASRGFYTQYF.